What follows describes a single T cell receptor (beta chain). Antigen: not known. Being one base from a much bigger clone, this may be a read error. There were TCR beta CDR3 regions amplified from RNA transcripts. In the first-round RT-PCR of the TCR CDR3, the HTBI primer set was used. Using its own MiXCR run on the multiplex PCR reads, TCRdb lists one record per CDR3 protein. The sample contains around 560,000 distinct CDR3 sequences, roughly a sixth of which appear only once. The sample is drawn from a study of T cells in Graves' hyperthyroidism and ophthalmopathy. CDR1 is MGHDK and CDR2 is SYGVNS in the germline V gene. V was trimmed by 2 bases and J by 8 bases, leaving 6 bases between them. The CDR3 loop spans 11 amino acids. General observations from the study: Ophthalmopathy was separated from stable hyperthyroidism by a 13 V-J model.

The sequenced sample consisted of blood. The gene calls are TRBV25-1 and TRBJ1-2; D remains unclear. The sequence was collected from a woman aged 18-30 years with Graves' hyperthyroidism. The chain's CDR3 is CASSEGVGYTF. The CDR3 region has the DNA TGTGCCAGCAGTGAAGGGGTCGGCTACACCTTC.